This entry is about one T cell receptor beta chain. Antigen: not known. These data come from a study of cytomegalovirus exposure and HLA in healthy donors. At the level of the study: Within the Caucasian-associated ancestry cluster were about 81% of the approximately 400 genotyped donors.

Study observations and caveats: A prior analysis recorded that most TCR beta V segments were productive about 87% or about 30% of the time. Later work found that TCR association rates differed between HLA loci; DRB1 had the most and HLA-C the fewest.

In the PCR, 60 Vbeta and 13 Jbeta primers were used. Generated by immunoSEQ multiplex PCR, the TCRdb table keeps only in-frame clones and is missing some. The sample lists 150,000 or so clones; just under 80% were seen once. V was clipped by 7 bases and J by 2 bases; unmatched bases: 11. The CDR3 covers 15 residues. CDR1 MDHEN and CDR2 SYDVKM come from the germline V gene. The sample comprised PBMCs. This TCR was sampled from a woman aged 45-59 years in good health and CMV-seropositive. This rearrangement joins TRBV28 to TRBJ2-7; 7 bases are shared with TRBD2. The CDR3 coding sequence is TGTGCCAGCAATTCGAATGGGGGGAGGGCCTACGAGCAGTACTTC. Amino acids: CASNSNGGRAYEQYF. Looking up the rest from reference TRBV28 and TRBJ2-7 gives the full variable domain: DVKVTQSSRYLVKRTGEKVFLECVQDMDHENMFWYRQDPGLGLRLIYFSYDVKMKEKGDIPEGYSVSREKKERFSLILESASTNQTSMYLCASNSNGGRAYEQYFGPGTRLTVT.